What follows are 28 T cell receptor beta chains derived from one specimen sequenced in a study of early T cells in non-severe SARS-CoV-2 infection. Using its own MiXCR run on the 5' RACE reads, TCRdb lists one record per CDR3 protein. The sample yields under 70,000 distinct CDR3 sequences, around 13% seen once. Sequenced sample: whole blood. These TCRs come from an adult who was a healthcare worker with PCR-confirmed SARS-CoV-2 infection or an uninfected control (not recorded which).

The chain combines TRBV7-9 with TRBJ2-5; weak D call: TRBD1 (5 bases). The CDR3 consists of 13 residues. The germline V and J ends were trimmed by 3 bases and 5 bases, with 10 bases remaining between them. Germline V CDR1 and CDR2: SEHNR, FQNEAQ (reference sequence). Written as DNA, the CDR3 is TGTGCCAGCAGCTTTCAGGGTCTGGAGACCCAGTACTTC. Translation gives CASSFQGLETQYF.

The chain carries TRBV20-1 and TRBJ1-5, with unresolved D. CDR3 size: 14 residues. Germline loops: CDR1 DFQATT, CDR2 SNEGSKA (reference sequence). The V gene lost 3 bases and the J gene lost 0 bases, with 9 bases spanning the gap. CDR3 bases: TGCAGTGCTAGTAAAGGATATAGCAATCAGCCCCAGCATTTT. It encodes CSASKGYSNQPQHF.

This chain connects TRBV5-1 to TRBJ2-1, with a possible D match to TRBD1 (5 bases). The CDR3 sequence is 15 residues long. V gave up 0 bases and J gave up 6 bases, with 13 bases separating them. The V gene's germline CDR1 is SGHRS and CDR2 YFSETQ. The CDR3 loop is CASSLGQGLGNEQFF. Written as DNA, the CDR3 is TGCGCCAGCAGCTTGGGGCAGGGCCTGGGCAATGAGCAGTTCTTC.

The rearrangement links TRBV29-1 to TRBJ2-1; D remains unclear. The CDR3 length is 12 residues. Germline CDR1 is SQVTM and CDR2 is ANQGSEA. Trimming cost V 4 bases and J 8 bases, with 12 bases left between them. DNA of the CDR3: TGCAGCGTTGTGTGGTTAGGCTATGAGCAGTTCTTC. Translated: CSVVWLGYEQFF.

The V and J genes are TRBV29-1 and TRBJ1-5; D gene ambiguous. The germline V and J ends were trimmed by 6 bases and 0 bases, with 12 bases remaining between them. Looked up from germline, CDR1 is SQVTM and CDR2 is ANQGSEA. There are 14 residues in the CDR3. CDR3: CSVAGGNSNQPQHF. The DNA for the CDR3 is TGCAGCGTCGCCGGAGGGAATAGCAATCAGCCCCAGCATTTT.

This clonotype was observed many times. The chain is built from TRBV29-1 and TRBJ2-1; 9 positions match TRBD2. J gave up 4 bases and V 7 bases, and 8 bases lay outside the gene matches. CDR3 length equals 14 residues. Germline CDR1 and CDR2: SQVTM and ANQGSEA. The CDR3 loop reads CSAPRREGYNEQFF. Here the CDR3 DNA reads TGCAGCGCCCCAAGGCGGGAGGGGTACAATGAGCAGTTCTTC.

The V gene is TRBV5-5, the J gene TRBJ2-2; D is undetermined. The germline V gene has CDR1 SGHKS and CDR2 YYEKEE (reference sequence). The CDR3 spans 15 residues. V lost 0 bases and J lost 1, with 7 bases in between. In DNA form, the CDR3 reads TGTGCCAGCAGCTTGGAGGCTTTGAACACCGGGGAGCTGTTTTTT. Translating gives CASSLEALNTGELFF.

This clonotype was observed a handful of times. The chain carries TRBV20-1 and TRBJ2-7, with D possibly being TRBD1 (6 bases). Trimming shortened V by 8 bases and J by 1 base, and 15 bases separated the two germline ends. Germline loops: CDR1 DFQATT, CDR2 SNEGSKA (reference sequence). This CDR3 is 13 amino acids long. The CDR3 region is CSLRTVQSYEQYF. In nucleotides, the CDR3 is TGCAGTTTGCGGACAGTACAATCCTACGAGCAGTACTTC.

J is TRBJ2-1 and V is TRBV7-6; D might be TRBD2 (6 bases). Trimming removed 0 bases from V and 0 bases from J, with 12 bases in between. The CDR3 is made up of 17 amino acids. CDR1 and CDR2 from the germline V gene are SGHVS and FNYEAQ. Here the CDR3 reads CASSLAVGLNSYNEQFF. CDR3 DNA sequence: TGTGCCAGCAGCTTAGCGGTGGGACTCAACTCCTACAATGAGCAGTTCTTC. The whole variable domain, remainder taken from reference TRBV7-6 and TRBJ2-1, is GAGVSQSPRYKVTKRGQDVALRCDPISGHVSLYWYRQALGQGPEFLTYFNYEAQQDKSGLPNDRFSAERPEGSISTLTIQRTEQRDSAMYRCASSLAVGLNSYNEQFFGPGTRLTVL.

The chain recombines TRBV9 with TRBJ2-2; tentatively, D is TRBD2 (5 bases). The germline V gene encodes CDR1 SGDLS and CDR2 YYNGEE. The ends were cut back, 3 bases at V and 5 bases at J, with 8 bases in the middle. The CDR3 is 13 amino acids. CDR3 region: CASSALATGELFF. The CDR3, as DNA: TGTGCCAGCAGCGCCCTAGCTACCGGGGAGCTGTTTTTT.

With respect to this clonotype: A read error may be the cause here, since a much bigger clone is one base away. The rearrangement uses TRBV20-1 and TRBJ2-3; D assignment may be TRBD1 or TRBD2 (5 bases each). The CDR3 consists of 14 residues. V was shortened by 2 bases and J by 3 bases, with 12 bases between the two germline ends. Per germline, CDR1 DFQATT and CDR2 SNEGSKA (reference sequence). CDR3 nucleotide sequence: TGCAGTGCTAGATCGGGGCGCGGTACAGATACGCAGTATTTT. Protein sequence: CSARSGRGTDTQYF.

The V call is TRBV25-1, the J call TRBJ2-1, with a tentative D call TRBD2 (5 bases). The CDR3 loop spans 15 amino acids. V was pared by 5 bases and J by 7 bases, with 18 bases between. Germline CDR1 is MGHDK and CDR2 is SYGVNS. CDR3 residues: CASSPALAETNEQFF. CDR3 nucleotides: TGTGCCAGCAGTCCAGCCCTAGCCGAGACAAATGAGCAGTTCTTC.

This clonotype was seen many times. This chain uses TRBV3-1 with TRBJ2-3, with TRBD2 as a possible D gene (7 bases). This CDR3 is 16 amino acids long. Trimming cost V 9 bases and J 3 bases, with 22 bases left between them. Germline loops: CDR1 LGHDT, CDR2 YNNKEL (reference sequence). The CDR3, as DNA: TGTGCCAGTTCTCGGGGGGCGGGAGCCAGTACAGATACGCAGTATTTT. Protein: CASSRGAGASTDTQYF.

With respect to this clonotype: As the CDR3 is not closed by the conserved phenylalanine or tryptophan, this likely results from a read error. The chain has TRBV27 and TRBJ2-1; D is tentatively TRBD1 or TRBD2 (6 bases each). This CDR3 region has 15 residues. V was shortened by 5 bases and J by 6 bases, with 17 bases between the two germline ends. Germline V gives CDR1 MNHEY, CDR2 SMNVEV (reference sequence). The CDR3 DNA reads TGTGCCAGCAGTCCCCAGGGCCGGGGGCGCAATGAGCAGTTCCTC. Translated, it gives CASSPQGRGRNEQFL.

In its sample, this clonotype was seen a few times. The chain uses TRBV29-1 and TRBJ2-1; unclear D gene. Germline CDR1 reads SQVTM; CDR2 reads ANQGSEA. The CDR3 runs 16 residues. The V end was cut by 1 base, the J end by 0 bases, with 13 bases between. The CDR3 here is CSVEVFAVSSYNEQFF. DNA of the CDR3: TGCAGCGTTGAAGTTTTTGCGGTTAGCTCCTACAATGAGCAGTTCTTC.

The gene calls are TRBV7-8 and TRBJ2-7; no reliable D call. This CDR3 contains 14 residues. Looked up from germline, CDR1 is SGHVS and CDR2 is FQNEAQ. The germline V and J ends were trimmed by 5 bases and 0 bases, with 11 bases remaining between them. Here the CDR3 DNA reads TGTGCCAGCAGCCCCGGTGACGTCTCCTACGAGCAGTACTTC. This translates into CASSPGDVSYEQYF.

Many counts were recorded for this clonotype. V is TRBV7-9 and J is TRBJ2-7; TRBD1 is a possible D gene (6 bases). Germline CDR1 is SEHNR and CDR2 is FQNEAQ (reference sequence). This CDR3 is 13 amino acids long. Trimming removed 10 bases from V and 1 base from J, with 14 bases in between. CDR3 protein: CATTGTPSYEQYF. The CDR3, as DNA: TGTGCCACCACCGGGACACCGTCCTACGAGCAGTACTTC. Looking up the rest from reference TRBV7-9 and TRBJ2-7 gives the full variable domain: DTGVSQNPRHKITKRGQNVTFRCDPISEHNRLYWYRQTLGQGPEFLTYFQNEAQLEKSRLLSDRFSAERPKGSFSTLEIQRTEQGDSAMYLCATTGTPSYEQYFGPGTRLTVT.

This clonotype was observed many times. The J gene is TRBJ1-1, the V gene TRBV19; tentatively, D is TRBD1 (5 bases). This CDR3 spans 14 amino acids. Germline assignment: CDR1 LNHDA and CDR2 SQIVND (reference sequence). Trimming took off 4 bases at V and 4 bases at J, with 13 bases between the two ends. CDR3 DNA sequence: TGTGCCAGTAGTACATCTGGGGGTAGCACTGAAGCTTTCTTT. Protein: CASSTSGGSTEAFF.

This clonotype was detected ten times or more. In nucleotides, the CDR3 is TGTGCCAGCGGCCGGCTAGTGACCTACGAGCAGTACTTC. Protein: CASGRLVTYEQYF. The chain employs TRBV28 and TRBJ2-7, with D unclear. V was shortened by 8 bases and J by 2 bases, with 13 bases between the two germline ends. The CDR3 loop spans 13 amino acids. The germline V gene encodes CDR1 MDHEN and CDR2 SYDVKM.

This clonotype has ten or more counts. The chain has TRBV6-4 and TRBJ2-3; D ambiguous. The V gene lost 6 bases and the J gene lost 1 base, with 11 bases spanning the gap. The CDR3 runs 14 residues. CDR1 is MRHNA, CDR2 SNTAGT, per germline. CDR3 sequence reads: CASSPTLGTDTQYF. CDR3 coding DNA: TGTGCCAGCAGCCCTACCTTAGGCACAGATACGCAGTATTTT.

This clonotype has a handful of counts. The CDR3, as DNA: TGCAGTGCCTTAGGACTAGGATCTAGCACAGATACGCAGTATTTT. This encodes CSALGLGSSTDTQYF. The chain employs TRBV20-1 and TRBJ2-3; 7 bases align to TRBD2. The V gene's germline CDR1 is DFQATT and CDR2 SNEGSKA (reference sequence). The CDR3 is 15 residues long. Trimming at V came to 6 bases and at J to 0 bases, leaving 9 bases not matched to a gene.

The chain couples TRBV28 to TRBJ2-7; D gene ambiguous. V gave up 4 bases and J gave up 6 bases, with 10 bases separating them. Looked up from germline, CDR1 is MDHEN and CDR2 is SYDVKM. The CDR3 runs to 12 residues. The CDR3 region is CASSSLWAEQYF. The CDR3 coding sequence is TGTGCCAGCAGTTCCCTTTGGGCCGAGCAGTACTTC.

The chain recombines TRBV6-5 with TRBJ1-2; 8 bases match TRBD1. This CDR3 has 14 amino acids. V was pared by 2 bases and J by 4 bases, with 3 bases of the junction left unmatched. Germline-derived CDR1 and CDR2 are MNHEY and SVGAGI. The CDR3 is CASSYEGQGYGYTF. The CDR3 nucleotides read TGTGCCAGCAGTTACGAAGGACAGGGCTATGGCTACACCTTC.

J is TRBJ2-7 and V is TRBV3-1, with TRBD2 matching 8 bases. CDR1 LGHDT and CDR2 YNNKEL come from the germline V gene (reference sequence). The V gene end was trimmed by 4 bases and the J gene end by 2 bases; junction bases not matched to a gene: 1. The CDR3 has 13 residues. In DNA form, the CDR3 reads TGTGCCAGCAGCCGGCGGGAGGCCTACGAGCAGTACTTC. Translating gives CASSRREAYEQYF.

This clonotype was counted between two and nine times. The chain combines TRBV3-1 with TRBJ2-7, with D maybe TRBD2 (6 bases). This CDR3 is 13 amino acids long. Per germline, CDR1 LGHDT and CDR2 YNNKEL (reference sequence). Trimming removed 2 bases at V and 6 bases at J, with 11 bases between. CDR3 sequence reads: CASSQRLVREQYF. The CDR3 DNA is TGTGCCAGCAGCCAAAGACTAGTCCGCGAGCAGTACTTC.

In this sample, this clonotype turned up many times. The chain carries TRBV11-2 and TRBJ1-6; D is unclear. Germline V gene data show CDR1 as SGHAT and CDR2 as FQNNGV. The CDR3 covers 15 residues. The ends were cut back, 5 bases at V and 7 bases at J, with 15 bases in the middle. This CDR3 is CASSKKDGANSPLHF. CDR3 bases: TGTGCCAGCAGCAAAAAGGACGGCGCCAATTCACCCCTCCACTTT.

This clonotype was observed many times. V and J are TRBV12-3 or TRBV12-4 and TRBJ1-4; D is perhaps TRBD1 (5 bases). V was clipped by 4 bases and J by 2 bases, with 17 bases between them. The CDR3 totals 17 residues. The CDR3: CASSSGPNWRTNEKLFF. For the CDR3, the DNA is TGTGCCAGCAGTTCAGGGCCTAATTGGCGCACTAATGAAAAACTGTTTTTT.

V usage is TRBV24-1 and J usage is TRBJ2-3, with D perhaps TRBD1 or TRBD2 (5 bases each). The CDR3 loop spans 13 amino acids. The germline gives CDR1 KGHDR, CDR2 SFDVKD. V dropped 3 bases and J dropped 6 bases, with 9 bases sitting between them. The CDR3 region has the DNA TGTGCCACCAGTGATAAAGGGACGGATACGCAGTATTTT. Translated, it gives CATSDKGTDTQYF.